One sample yielded the 3 T cell receptor beta chains listed below, sequenced in a study of control samples from healthy donors and cancer patients. The protocol was immunoSEQ multiplex PCR, while the TCRdb copy is restricted to in-frame clones and leaves out a portion. The profile covers about 140,000 clones, with 85% to 95% appearing a single time and about 12% taken by the ten largest. Sequencing was carried out using blood. All receptors come from a man aged 40-49 years in good health.

The gene calls are TRBV29-1 and TRBJ1-1; no definite D call. This CDR3 spans 12 amino acids. CDR1 and CDR2 (germline): SQVTM, ANQGSEA. Deletions cut 3 bases from V and 5 bases from J, with 10 bases between. CDR3 sequence reads: CSVDGVGTEAFF. CDR3 DNA: TGCAGCGTTGACGGCGTGGGGACTGAAGCTTTCTTT.

This chain joins TRBV9 and TRBJ2-7; unclear D gene. The germline CDR1 and CDR2 sequences are SGDLS and YYNGEE. This CDR3 region has 12 residues. V lost 0 bases and J lost 6, with 7 bases in between. This CDR3 reads CASSVVEGEQYF. CDR3 in DNA: TGTGCCAGCAGCGTAGTTGAAGGCGAGCAGTACTTC. Drawing the rest from reference TRBV9 and TRBJ2-7, the complete variable domain is DSGVTQTPKHLITATGQRVTLRCSPRSGDLSVYWYQQSLDQGLQFLIQYYNGEERAKGNILERFSAQQFPDLHSELNLSSLELGDSALYFCASSVVEGEQYFGPGTRLTVT.

This clone was counted a single time. This chain's CDR3 is CATSEVGLMGVTDTQYF. CDR3 bases: TGTGCCACCAGTGAGGTGGGCCTGATGGGGGTCACAGATACGCAGTATTTT. The chain recombines TRBV24-1 with TRBJ2-3; D may match TRBD1 or TRBD2 (5 bases each). CDR1 and CDR2 (germline): KGHDR, SFDVKD. The length of the CDR3 is 17 residues. V shed 4 bases and J shed 2 bases, with 18 bases lying between them.